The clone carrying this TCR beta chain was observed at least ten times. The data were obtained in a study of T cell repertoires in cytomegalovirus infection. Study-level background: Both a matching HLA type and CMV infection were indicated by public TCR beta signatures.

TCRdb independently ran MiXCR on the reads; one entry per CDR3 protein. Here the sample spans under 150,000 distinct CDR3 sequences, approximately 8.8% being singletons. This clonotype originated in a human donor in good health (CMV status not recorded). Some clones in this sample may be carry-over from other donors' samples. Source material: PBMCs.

CDR3 nucleotide sequence: TGTGCCAGCACCTCTGGACAGGGCCCCTACTATGGCTACACCTTC. Translation gives CASTSGQGPYYGYTF. V gene TRBV12-3 or TRBV12-4 combines with J gene TRBJ1-2; 8 positions agree with TRBD1. The CDR3 spans 15 residues. Trimming removed 7 bases from V and 3 bases from J; junction bases left unmatched: 10.